Each of the 10 T cell receptor beta chains below was sequenced from the same sample in a study of OX40 agonist ivuxolimab in advanced cancers. TCRdb's table, derived via immunoSEQ multiplex PCR, lists solely in-frame clones and lacks some. The table has about 65,000 clones, over 75% seen once. This material consisted of CD4+ or CD8+ T cells sorted from blood, taken in a trial of the OX40 agonist ivuxolimab. These TCRs come from an adult with an advanced solid tumor such as melanoma, head and neck, liver or kidney cancer.

This chain joins TRBV4-3 and TRBJ2-7; TRBD2 might be the D (5 bases). V was trimmed by 8 bases and J by 3 bases, leaving 20 bases between them. This CDR3 contains 15 residues. Germline V gene data show CDR1 as LGHNA and CDR2 as YSLEER. CDR3 nucleotide sequence: TGCGCCAGCGGACCAGATCTAGCAGGAAGCTACGAGCAGTACTTC. Its translation: CASGPDLAGSYEQYF.

The rearrangement uses TRBV6-1 and TRBJ1-2; 8 nucleotides line up with TRBD1. CDR1 is MNHNS and CDR2 is SASEGT in the germline V gene. The ends lost 3 bases at V and 7 bases at J; junction bases unmatched: 7. The CDR3 runs to 14 residues. The CDR3 protein is CASSEWDRSGGYTF. The CDR3 bases are TGTGCCAGCAGTGAGTGGGACAGGAGTGGTGGCTACACCTTC.

The J gene is TRBJ1-2, the V gene TRBV2; 11 bases are a match to TRBD1. V lost 4 bases to trimming and J lost 3 bases; unmatched junction nucleotides: 10. The CDR3 runs 17 residues. The germline V gene has CDR1 SNHLY and CDR2 FYNNEI. CDR3 nucleotide sequence: TGTGCCAGCAGTGGTAACTTCCCGGGACAGGGGGACTATGGCTACACCTTC. Translating gives CASSGNFPGQGDYGYTF.

The chain uses TRBV11-1 and TRBJ1-2; D not certain. The CDR3 has 12 amino acids. Germline assignment: CDR1 SGHAT and CDR2 FQDESV (reference sequence). The V and J ends lost 5 bases and 5 bases respectively, with 9 bases between them. Here the CDR3 DNA reads TGTGCCAGCAGCCCGGACGGTTATGGCTACACCTTC. Translating it yields CASSPDGYGYTF.

The genes are TRBV6-6 and TRBJ2-3, with D uncertain. V shed 2 bases and J shed 8 bases, with 20 bases lying between them. The germline gives CDR1 MNHNY, CDR2 SVGAGI (reference sequence). The CDR3 is made up of 16 amino acids. The DNA for the CDR3 is TGTGCCAGCAGTTACCCGATCCAAGGAGCGAGATCTACGCAGTATTTT. Translating it yields CASSYPIQGARSTQYF.

The rearrangement joins TRBV6-5 to TRBJ2-7; 8 positions agree with TRBD2. The CDR3 is 14 residues long. J was trimmed by 0 bases and V by 5 bases; bases with no gene match: 3. The germline gives CDR1 MNHEY, CDR2 SVGAGI. CDR3 nucleotides: TGTGCCAGCAGTCGGGGGGGGAGCTCCTACGAGCAGTACTTC. This translates into CASSRGGSSYEQYF.

CDR3 region: CASSPPGKDQPQHF. The CDR3 nucleotides read TGTGCCAGCAGCCCCCCAGGGAAGGATCAGCCCCAGCATTTT. The J gene is TRBJ1-5, the V gene TRBV7-9; D is possibly TRBD1 (5 bases). CDR1 is SEHNR and CDR2 is FQNEAQ in the germline V gene (reference sequence). This CDR3 is 14 amino acids long. V dropped 5 bases and J dropped 5 bases, with 13 bases sitting between them. The full variable domain, completed using reference TRBV7-9 and TRBJ1-5, is DTGVSQNPRHKITKRGQNVTFRCDPISEHNRLYWYRQTLGQGPEFLTYFQNEAQLEKSRLLSDRFSAERPKGSFSTLEIQRTEQGDSAMYLCASSPPGKDQPQHFGDGTRLSIL.

The chain recombines TRBV6-5 with TRBJ2-7, with D perhaps matching TRBD1 (6 bases). The V and J ends lost 7 bases and 3 bases respectively, with 13 bases between them. The CDR3 totals 13 residues. From germline, CDR1 is MNHEY and CDR2 SVGAGI. For the CDR3, the DNA is TGTGCCAGCAAGTCAGGGGTCTTCTACGAGCAGTACTTC. It encodes CASKSGVFYEQYF.

The chain links TRBV10-3 to TRBJ1-6, with 10 bases aligning to TRBD1. The CDR3 consists of 16 residues. V dropped 6 bases and J dropped 2; count of bases not matched to a gene: 4. CDR1 and CDR2 from the germline V gene are ENHRY and SYGVKD. For the CDR3, the DNA is TGTGCCATCAGGGGGACAGGGGACGCCTATAATTCACCCCTCCACTTT. Amino acid sequence: CAIRGTGDAYNSPLHF.

The chain uses TRBV23-1 and TRBJ1-1; unclear D gene. TRBV23-1 is classed as an ORF, of uncertain function. This CDR3 comprises 16 residues. The V end was cut by 0 bases, the J end by 6 bases, with 17 bases between. The CDR3 region has the DNA TGCGCCAGCAGTCAATCCCGGACCTTTTCCAGTGCTGAAGCTTTCTTT. As protein: CASSQSRTFSSAEAFF.